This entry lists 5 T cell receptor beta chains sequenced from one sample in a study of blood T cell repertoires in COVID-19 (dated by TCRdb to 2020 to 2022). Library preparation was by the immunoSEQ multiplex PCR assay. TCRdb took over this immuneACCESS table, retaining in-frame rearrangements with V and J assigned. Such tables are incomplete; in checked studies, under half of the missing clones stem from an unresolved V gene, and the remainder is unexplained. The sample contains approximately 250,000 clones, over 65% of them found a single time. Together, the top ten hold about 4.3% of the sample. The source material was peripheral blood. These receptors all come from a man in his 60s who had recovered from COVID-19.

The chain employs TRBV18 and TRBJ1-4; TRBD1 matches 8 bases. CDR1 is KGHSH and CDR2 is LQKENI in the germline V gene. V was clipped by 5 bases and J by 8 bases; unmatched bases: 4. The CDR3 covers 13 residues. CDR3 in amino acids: CASSTGQVEKLFF. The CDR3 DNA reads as TGTGCCAGCTCAACGGGACAGGTCGAAAAACTGTTTTTT.

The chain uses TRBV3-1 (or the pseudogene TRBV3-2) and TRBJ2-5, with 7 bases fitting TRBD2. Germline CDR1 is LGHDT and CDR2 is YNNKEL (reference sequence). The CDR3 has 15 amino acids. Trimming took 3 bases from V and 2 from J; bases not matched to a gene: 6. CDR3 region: CASSHGGGPQETQYF. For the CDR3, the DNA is TGTGCCAGCAGCCACGGGGGAGGGCCGCAAGAGACCCAGTACTTC.

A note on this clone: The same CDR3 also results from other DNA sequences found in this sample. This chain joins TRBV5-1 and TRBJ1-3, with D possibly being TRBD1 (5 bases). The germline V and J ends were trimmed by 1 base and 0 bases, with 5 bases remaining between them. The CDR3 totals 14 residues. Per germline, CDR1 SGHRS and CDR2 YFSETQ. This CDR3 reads CASSLRGSGNTIYF. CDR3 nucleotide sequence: TGCGCCAGCAGCTTGAGGGGCTCTGGAAACACCATATATTTT. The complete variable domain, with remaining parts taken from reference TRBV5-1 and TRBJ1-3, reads KAGVTQTPRYLIKTRGQQVTLSCSPISGHRSVSWYQQTPGQGLQFLFEYFSETQRNKGNFPGRFSGRQFSNSRSEMNVSTLELGDSALYLCASSLRGSGNTIYFGEGSWLTVV.

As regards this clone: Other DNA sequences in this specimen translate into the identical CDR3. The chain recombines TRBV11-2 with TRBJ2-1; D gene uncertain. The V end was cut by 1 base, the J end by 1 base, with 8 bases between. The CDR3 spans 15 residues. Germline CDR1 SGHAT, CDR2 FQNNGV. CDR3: CASSLVPGSYNEQFF. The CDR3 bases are TGTGCCAGCAGCTTAGTCCCGGGTTCCTACAATGAGCAGTTCTTC.

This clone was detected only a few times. CDR3 in amino acids: CSARDPVGYTF. For the CDR3, the DNA is TGCAGTGCTAGAGACCCGGTGGGCTACACCTTC. The J gene is TRBJ1-2, the V gene TRBV20-1; D is undetermined. This CDR3 comprises 11 residues. Per the germline V gene, CDR1 is DFQATT and CDR2 is SNEGSKA (reference sequence). V gave up 0 bases and J gave up 8 bases, with 7 bases separating them.